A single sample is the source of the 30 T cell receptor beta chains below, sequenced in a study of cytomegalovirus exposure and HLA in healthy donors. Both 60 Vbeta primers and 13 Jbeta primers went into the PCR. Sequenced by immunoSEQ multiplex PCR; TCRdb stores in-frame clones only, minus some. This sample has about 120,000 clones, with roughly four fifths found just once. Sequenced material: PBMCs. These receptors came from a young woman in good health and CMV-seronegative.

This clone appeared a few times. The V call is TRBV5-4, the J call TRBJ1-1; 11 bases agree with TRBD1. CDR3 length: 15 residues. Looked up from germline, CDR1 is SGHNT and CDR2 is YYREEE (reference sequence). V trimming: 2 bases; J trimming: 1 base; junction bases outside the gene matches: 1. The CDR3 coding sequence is TGTGCCAGCAGCTTCGGGACAGGGGGGAACACTGAAGCTTTCTTT. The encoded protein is CASSFGTGGNTEAFF.

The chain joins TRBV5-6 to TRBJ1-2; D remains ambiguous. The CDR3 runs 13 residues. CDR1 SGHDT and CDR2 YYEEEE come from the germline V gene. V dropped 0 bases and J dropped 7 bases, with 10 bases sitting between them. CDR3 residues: CASSLVKGGGYTF. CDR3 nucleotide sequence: TGTGCCAGCAGCTTGGTTAAGGGAGGTGGCTACACCTTC. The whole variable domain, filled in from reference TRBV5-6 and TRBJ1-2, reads DAGVTQSPTHLIKTRGQQVTLRCSPKSGHDTVSWYQQALGQGPQFIFQYYEEEERQRGNFPDRFSGHQFPNYSSELNVNALLLGDSALYLCASSLVKGGGYTFGSGTRLTVV.

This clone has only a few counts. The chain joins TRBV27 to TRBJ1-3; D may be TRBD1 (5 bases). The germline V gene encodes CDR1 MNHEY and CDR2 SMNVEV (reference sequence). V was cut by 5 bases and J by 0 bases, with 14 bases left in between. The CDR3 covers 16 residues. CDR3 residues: CASSAQGKSSGNTIYF. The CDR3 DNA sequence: TGTGCCAGCAGTGCTCAGGGAAAGAGCTCTGGAAACACCATATATTTT.

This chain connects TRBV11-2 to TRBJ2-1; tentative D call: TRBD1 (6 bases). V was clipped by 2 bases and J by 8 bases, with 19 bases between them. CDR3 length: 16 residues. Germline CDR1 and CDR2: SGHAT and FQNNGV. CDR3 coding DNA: TGTGCCAGCAGCTTATTGGCGGTACAGGGTGTGCATGAGCAGTTCTTC. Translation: CASSLLAVQGVHEQFF.

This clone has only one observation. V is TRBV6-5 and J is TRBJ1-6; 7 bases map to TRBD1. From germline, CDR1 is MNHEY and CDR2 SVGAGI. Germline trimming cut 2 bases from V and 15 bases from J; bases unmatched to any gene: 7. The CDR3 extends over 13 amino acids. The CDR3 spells CASSYRDSRHLHF. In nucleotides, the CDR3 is TGTGCCAGCAGTTACCGGGACAGCCGCCACCTCCACTTT.

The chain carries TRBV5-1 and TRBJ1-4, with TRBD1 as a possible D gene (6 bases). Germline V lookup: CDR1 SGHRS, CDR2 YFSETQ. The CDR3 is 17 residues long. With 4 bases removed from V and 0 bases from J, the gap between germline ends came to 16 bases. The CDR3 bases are TGCGCCAGCAGCCCGACGGACAGCCTTGCAACTAATGAAAAACTGTTTTTT. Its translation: CASSPTDSLATNEKLFF.

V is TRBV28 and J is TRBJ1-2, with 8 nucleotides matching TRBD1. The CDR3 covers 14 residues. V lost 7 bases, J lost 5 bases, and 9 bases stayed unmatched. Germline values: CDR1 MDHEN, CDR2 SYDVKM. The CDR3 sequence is CASTLTGEVYGYTF. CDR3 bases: TGTGCCAGCACCTTGACAGGGGAAGTTTATGGCTACACCTTC.

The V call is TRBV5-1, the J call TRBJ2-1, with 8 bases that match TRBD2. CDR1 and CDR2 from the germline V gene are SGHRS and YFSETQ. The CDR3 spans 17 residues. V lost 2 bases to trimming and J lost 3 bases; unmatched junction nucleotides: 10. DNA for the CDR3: TGCGCCAGCAGCTTTTCGTCGGGGGGGCCGAACTACAATGAGCAGTTCTTC. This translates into CASSFSSGGPNYNEQFF.

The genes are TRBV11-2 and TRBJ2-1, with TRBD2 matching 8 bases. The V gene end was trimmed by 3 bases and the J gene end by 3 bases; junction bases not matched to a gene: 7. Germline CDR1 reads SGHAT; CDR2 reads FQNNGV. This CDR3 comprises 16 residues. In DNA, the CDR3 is TGTGCCAGCAGCTTTTTGGGACTAGACATCTACAATGAGCAGTTCTTC. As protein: CASSFLGLDIYNEQFF.

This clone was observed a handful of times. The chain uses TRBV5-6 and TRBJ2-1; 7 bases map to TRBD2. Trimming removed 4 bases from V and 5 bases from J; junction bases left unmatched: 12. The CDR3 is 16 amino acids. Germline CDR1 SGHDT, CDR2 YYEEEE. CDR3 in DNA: TGTGCCAGCAGCGGACTGCGAAGCGGGGCCAACAATGAGCAGTTCTTC. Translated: CASSGLRSGANNEQFF.

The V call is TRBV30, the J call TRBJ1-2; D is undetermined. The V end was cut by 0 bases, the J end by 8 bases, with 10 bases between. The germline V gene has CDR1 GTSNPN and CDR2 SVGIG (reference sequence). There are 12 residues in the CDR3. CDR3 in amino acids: CAWSVETRGYTF. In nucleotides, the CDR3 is TGTGCCTGGAGTGTAGAGACAAGGGGCTACACCTTC. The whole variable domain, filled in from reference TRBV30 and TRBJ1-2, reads SQTIHQWPATLVQPVGSPLSLECTVEGTSNPNLYWYRQAAGRGLQLLFYSVGIGQISSEVPQNLSASRPQDRQFILSSKKLLLSDSGFYLCAWSVETRGYTFGSGTRLTVV.

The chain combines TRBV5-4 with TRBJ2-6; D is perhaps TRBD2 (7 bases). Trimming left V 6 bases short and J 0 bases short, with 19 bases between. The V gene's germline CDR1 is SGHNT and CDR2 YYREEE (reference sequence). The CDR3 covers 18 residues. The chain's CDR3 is CASNPGGGGSSGANVLTF. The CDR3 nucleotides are TGTGCCAGCAATCCCGGAGGGGGGGGAAGCTCTGGGGCCAACGTCCTGACTTTC.

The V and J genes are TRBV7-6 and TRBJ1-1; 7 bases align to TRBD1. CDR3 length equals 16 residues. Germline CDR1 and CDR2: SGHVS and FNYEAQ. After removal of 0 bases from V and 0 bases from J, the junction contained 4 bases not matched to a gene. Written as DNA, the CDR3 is TGTGCCAGCAGCTTAGCAAGGGACAGTATGAACACTGAAGCTTTCTTT. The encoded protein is CASSLARDSMNTEAFF.

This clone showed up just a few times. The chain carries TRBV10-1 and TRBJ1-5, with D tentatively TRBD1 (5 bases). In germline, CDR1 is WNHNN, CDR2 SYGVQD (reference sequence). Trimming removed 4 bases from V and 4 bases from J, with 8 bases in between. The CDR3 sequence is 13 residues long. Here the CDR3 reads CASSAGLNQPQHF. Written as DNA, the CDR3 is TGCGCCAGCAGTGCAGGGTTGAATCAGCCCCAGCATTTT.

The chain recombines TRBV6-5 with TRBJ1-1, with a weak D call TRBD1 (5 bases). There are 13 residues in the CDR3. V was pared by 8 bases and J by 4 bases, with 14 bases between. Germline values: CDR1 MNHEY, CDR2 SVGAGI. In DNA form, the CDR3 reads TGTGCCAGCTCAAGCCTGGGGGGCACTGAAGCTTTCTTT. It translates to CASSSLGGTEAFF.

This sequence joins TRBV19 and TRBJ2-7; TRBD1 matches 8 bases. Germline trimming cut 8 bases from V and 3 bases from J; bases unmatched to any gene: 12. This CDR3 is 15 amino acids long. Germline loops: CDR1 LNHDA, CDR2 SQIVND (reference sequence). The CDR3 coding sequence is TGTGCCAGTCGCTTGACGGGACAGGAGATCTACGAGCAGTACTTC. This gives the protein CASRLTGQEIYEQYF.

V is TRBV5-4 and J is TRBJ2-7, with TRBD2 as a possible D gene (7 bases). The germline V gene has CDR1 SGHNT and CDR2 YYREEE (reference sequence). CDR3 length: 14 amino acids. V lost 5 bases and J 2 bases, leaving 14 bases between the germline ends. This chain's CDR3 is CASSNREGTYEQYF. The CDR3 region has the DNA TGTGCCAGCAGTAACAGGGAGGGGACCTACGAGCAGTACTTC.

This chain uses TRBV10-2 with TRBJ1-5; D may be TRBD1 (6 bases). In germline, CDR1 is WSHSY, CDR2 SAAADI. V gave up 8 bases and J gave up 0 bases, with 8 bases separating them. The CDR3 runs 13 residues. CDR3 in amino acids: CASGTLSNQPQHF. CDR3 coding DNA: TGCGCCAGCGGGACACTTAGCAATCAGCCCCAGCATTTT.

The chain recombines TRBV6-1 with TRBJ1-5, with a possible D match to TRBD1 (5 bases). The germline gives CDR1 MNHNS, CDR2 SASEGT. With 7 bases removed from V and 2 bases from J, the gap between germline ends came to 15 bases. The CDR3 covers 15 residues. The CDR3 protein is CASTLWGERNQPQHF. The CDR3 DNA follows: TGTGCCAGCACTTTGTGGGGGGAACGCAATCAGCCCCAGCATTTT.

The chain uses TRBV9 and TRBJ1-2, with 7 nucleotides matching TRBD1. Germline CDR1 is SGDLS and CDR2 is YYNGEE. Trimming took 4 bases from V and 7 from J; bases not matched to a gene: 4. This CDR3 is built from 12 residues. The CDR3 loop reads CASSTRQGGYTF. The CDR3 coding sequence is TGTGCCAGCAGCACCAGACAGGGTGGCTACACCTTC.

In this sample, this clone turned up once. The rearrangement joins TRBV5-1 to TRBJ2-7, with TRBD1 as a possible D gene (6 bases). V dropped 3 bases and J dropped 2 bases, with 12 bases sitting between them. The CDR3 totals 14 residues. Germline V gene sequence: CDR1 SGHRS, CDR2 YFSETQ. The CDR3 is CASSSGQSTYEQYF. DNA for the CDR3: TGCGCCAGCAGCTCAGGACAGAGCACCTACGAGCAGTACTTC.

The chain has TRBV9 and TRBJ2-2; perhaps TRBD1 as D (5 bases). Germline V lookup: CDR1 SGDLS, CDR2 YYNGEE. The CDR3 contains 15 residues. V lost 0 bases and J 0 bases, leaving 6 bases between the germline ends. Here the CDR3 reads CASSVGTTNTGELFF. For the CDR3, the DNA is TGTGCCAGCAGCGTAGGGACAACGAACACCGGGGAGCTGTTTTTT.

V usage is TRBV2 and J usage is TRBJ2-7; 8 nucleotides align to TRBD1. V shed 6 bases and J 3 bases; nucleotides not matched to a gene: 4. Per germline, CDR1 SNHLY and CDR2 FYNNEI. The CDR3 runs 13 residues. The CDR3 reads CASSAQGGYEQYF. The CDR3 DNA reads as TGTGCCAGCAGCGCACAGGGGGGCTACGAGCAGTACTTC.

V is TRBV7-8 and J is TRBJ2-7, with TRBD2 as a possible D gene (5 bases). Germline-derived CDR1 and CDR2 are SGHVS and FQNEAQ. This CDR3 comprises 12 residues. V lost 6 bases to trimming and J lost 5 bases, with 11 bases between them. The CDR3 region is CASSREGNEQYF. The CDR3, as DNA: TGTGCCAGCAGTCGTGAGGGAAACGAGCAGTACTTC.

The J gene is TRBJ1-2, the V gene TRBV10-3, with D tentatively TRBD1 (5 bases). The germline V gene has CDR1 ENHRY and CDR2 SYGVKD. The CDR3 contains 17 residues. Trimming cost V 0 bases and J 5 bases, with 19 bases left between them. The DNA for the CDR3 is TGTGCCATCAGTGAGTCGATCGTCCCGGGGGTTGGGTATGGCTACACCTTC. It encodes CAISESIVPGVGYGYTF.

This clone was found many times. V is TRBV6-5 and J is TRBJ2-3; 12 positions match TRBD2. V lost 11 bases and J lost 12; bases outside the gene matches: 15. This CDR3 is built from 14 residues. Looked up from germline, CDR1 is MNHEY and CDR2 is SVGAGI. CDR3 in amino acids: CASRPGLAGLLQYF. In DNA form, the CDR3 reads TGTGCCTCGCGACCGGGACTAGCGGGCTTACTCCAGTATTTT.

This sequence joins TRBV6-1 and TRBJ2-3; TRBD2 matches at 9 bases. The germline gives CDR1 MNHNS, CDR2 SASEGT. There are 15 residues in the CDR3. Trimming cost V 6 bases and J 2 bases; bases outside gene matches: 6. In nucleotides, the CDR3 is TGTGCCAGCAGCCTTATAGCGGGGGTCACAGATACGCAGTATTTT. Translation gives CASSLIAGVTDTQYF.

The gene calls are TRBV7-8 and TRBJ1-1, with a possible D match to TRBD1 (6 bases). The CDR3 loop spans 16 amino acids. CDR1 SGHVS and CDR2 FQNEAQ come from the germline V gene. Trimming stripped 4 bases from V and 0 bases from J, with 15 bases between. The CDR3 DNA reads TGTGCCAGCAGCTCCCGGGACACTACTATGAACACTGAAGCTTTCTTT. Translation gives CASSSRDTTMNTEAFF.

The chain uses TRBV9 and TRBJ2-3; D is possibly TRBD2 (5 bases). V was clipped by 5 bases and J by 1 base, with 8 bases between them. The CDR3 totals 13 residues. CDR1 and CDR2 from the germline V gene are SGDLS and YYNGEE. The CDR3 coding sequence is TGTGCCAGCAGTGCGAGGGGCACAGATACGCAGTATTTT. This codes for CASSARGTDTQYF.

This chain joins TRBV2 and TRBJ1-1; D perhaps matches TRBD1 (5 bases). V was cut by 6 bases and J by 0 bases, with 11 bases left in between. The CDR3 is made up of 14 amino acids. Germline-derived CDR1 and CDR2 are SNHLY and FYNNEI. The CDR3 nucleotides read TGTGCCAGCAGAGCAGGGCCACTGAACACTGAAGCTTTCTTT. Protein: CASRAGPLNTEAFF.